Below, 24 T cell receptor beta chains from the same sample are listed, as sequenced in a study of beta chain features in type 1 diabetes. The whole isolated RNA underwent reverse transcription, so sequencing captured expressed TCRB transcripts. Libraries were prepared by immunoSEQ multiplex PCR; TCRdb keeps only in-frame clonotypes and omits some of them. The sample contains a few hundred thousand clones, over 9.5% of which appear only once. Whole-study results and caveats: A moderate, significant TCRB CDR3 shortening appeared in type 1 diabetes across four CD4+ subsets.

Their specific antigens are unknown. Sequenced material: naive CD4+ T cells from blood. The source is a woman in her late teens or twenties with type 1 diabetes.

The chain combines TRBV19 with TRBJ1-5; D may be TRBD1 (6 bases). The CDR3 is 13 amino acids. Trimming left V 6 bases short and J 4 bases short, with 10 bases between. The germline gives CDR1 LNHDA, CDR2 SQIVND (reference sequence). CDR3 residues: CASSPTGNQPQHF. CDR3 sequence (DNA): TGTGCCAGTAGCCCGACAGGTAATCAGCCCCAGCATTTT. Complete variable domain (other parts from reference TRBV19 and TRBJ1-5): DGGITQSPKYLFRKEGQNVTLSCEQNLNHDAMYWYRQDPGQGLRLIYYSQIVNDFQKGDIAEGYSVSREKKESFPLTVTSAQKNPTAFYLCASSPTGNQPQHFGDGTRLSIL.

The gene calls are TRBV23-1 and TRBJ2-7, with D possibly TRBD1 on 5 matching bases. TRBV23-1 is classed as an ORF, of uncertain function. The CDR3 is made up of 15 amino acids. Trimming cost V 3 bases and J 2 bases, with 14 bases left between them. The CDR3 DNA is TGCGCCAGCAGTCATGGACACGGACCCCCCTACGAGCAGTACTTC. It yields the protein CASSHGHGPPYEQYF.

The genes are TRBV11-2 and TRBJ1-1; D gene unclear. Germline CDR1 SGHAT, CDR2 FQNNGV. With 4 bases removed from V and 1 base from J, the gap between germline ends came to 10 bases. This CDR3 contains 14 residues. This chain's CDR3 is CASSWRMKNTEAFF. CDR3 nucleotide sequence: TGTGCCAGCAGCTGGAGAATGAAGAACACTGAAGCTTTCTTT.

This rearrangement joins TRBV7-2 to TRBJ2-7; TRBD1 aligns across 7 bases. The CDR3 has 15 amino acids. Germline values: CDR1 SGHTA, CDR2 FQGNSA. J was trimmed by 0 bases and V by 3 bases; bases with no gene match: 5. CDR3 DNA sequence: TGTGCCAGCAGCTTCGACAGGGCAGTCTCCTACGAGCAGTACTTC. This sequence encodes CASSFDRAVSYEQYF.

The sample holds a few counts of this clone. The J gene is TRBJ2-3, the V gene TRBV5-1; TRBD1 might be the D (5 bases). This CDR3 is 16 amino acids long. Germline values: CDR1 SGHRS, CDR2 YFSETQ. V gave up 2 bases and J gave up 4 bases, with 17 bases separating them. CDR3 in amino acids: CASSLGATTVPDTQYF. CDR3 sequence (DNA): TGCGCCAGCAGCTTAGGGGCCACCACAGTCCCAGATACGCAGTATTTT.

This clone was detected a few times. The same CDR3 arises from other DNA sequences in this sample as well. This chain connects TRBV18 to TRBJ2-5, with no clear D. Germline loops: CDR1 KGHSH, CDR2 LQKENI. The CDR3 has 14 amino acids. Trimming removed 3 bases from V and 1 base from J, with 9 bases in between. CDR3 residues: CASSPGLAQETQYF. CDR3 nucleotide sequence: TGTGCCAGCTCACCTGGGCTGGCCCAAGAGACCCAGTACTTC. The whole variable domain, remainder taken from reference TRBV18 and TRBJ2-5, is NAGVMQNPRHLVRRRGQEARLRCSPMKGHSHVYWYRQLPEEGLKFMVYLQKENIIDESGMPKERFSAEFPKEGPSILRIQQVVRGDSAAYFCASSPGLAQETQYFGPGTRLLVL.

This chain uses TRBV4-3 with TRBJ2-1, with TRBD2 matching over 10 bases. The CDR3 has 13 residues. V trimming: 4 bases; J trimming: 7 bases; junction bases outside the gene matches: 1. The germline V gene has CDR1 LGHNA and CDR2 YSLEER. CDR3 nucleotide sequence: TGCGCCAGCAGCCGAGCGGGGGGGAATGAGCAGTTCTTC. Amino acid sequence: CASSRAGGNEQFF.

This clone was observed a few times. The gene calls are TRBV4-1 and TRBJ1-2; 9 bases line up with TRBD1. J lost 8 bases, V lost 6 bases, and 10 bases had no gene match. The V gene's germline CDR1 is MGHRA and CDR2 YSYEKL. This CDR3 spans 14 amino acids. The CDR3 loop reads CASSTNLGQGGYTF. The DNA for the CDR3 is TGCGCCAGCAGTACCAATTTGGGACAGGGAGGCTACACCTTC.

The V and J genes are TRBV5-1 and TRBJ2-2; 11 bases agree with TRBD2. Germline values: CDR1 SGHRS, CDR2 YFSETQ. The CDR3 consists of 15 residues. After removal of 4 bases from V and 4 bases from J, the junction contained 3 bases not matched to a gene. CDR3 bases: TGCGCCAGCAGCGGGACTAGCGGCGGCACCGGGGAGCTGTTTTTT. As protein: CASSGTSGGTGELFF.

This clone has more than one count but fewer than ten. J is TRBJ1-6 and V is TRBV9; D gene unclear. V lost 4 bases to trimming and J lost 8 bases, with 10 bases between them. This CDR3 region has 13 residues. CDR1 is SGDLS, CDR2 YYNGEE, per germline. CDR3 protein: CASSYGLDSPLHF. In DNA form, the CDR3 reads TGTGCCAGCAGCTACGGACTCGATTCACCCCTCCACTTT.

As concerns this clone: The sample contains more than one DNA sequence encoding this CDR3. The genes are TRBV7-3 and TRBJ2-2; no firm D call. The V gene lost 4 bases and the J gene lost 4 bases, with 4 bases spanning the gap. This CDR3 spans 12 amino acids. The germline gives CDR1 SGHTA, CDR2 FQGTGA. This chain's CDR3 is CASSSGTGELFF. CDR3 nucleotides: TGTGCCAGCAGCTCAGGCACCGGGGAGCTGTTTTTT.

This chain uses TRBV11-1 with TRBJ1-1; unclear D gene. There are 13 residues in the CDR3. Between the trimmed V and J ends, which lost 5 bases and 1 base, there was a span of 8 bases. Germline V gene data show CDR1 as SGHAT and CDR2 as FQDESV (reference sequence). This CDR3 reads CASSPTENTEAFF. CDR3 coding DNA: TGTGCCAGCAGCCCAACAGAGAACACTGAAGCTTTCTTT. The variable domain in full, completed from reference TRBV11-1 and TRBJ1-1, reads EAEVAQSPRYKITEKSQAVAFWCDPISGHATLYWYRQILGQGPELLVQFQDESVVDDSQLPKDRFSAERLKGVDSTLKIQPAELGDSAMYLCASSPTENTEAFFGQGTRLTVV.

This clone turned up a few times. The chain recombines TRBV18 with TRBJ2-5; D gene uncertain. The CDR3 extends over 16 amino acids. Germline V lookup: CDR1 KGHSH, CDR2 LQKENI. The ends were cut back, 0 bases at V and 3 bases at J, with 14 bases in the middle. The CDR3 reads CASSPPGQTPKETQYF. In nucleotides, the CDR3 is TGTGCCAGCTCACCACCCGGCCAGACACCGAAAGAGACCCAGTACTTC.

In its sample, this clone was seen a few times. The V call is TRBV14, the J call TRBJ2-1, with 7 bases fitting TRBD2. The germline gives CDR1 SGHDN, CDR2 FVKESK. The CDR3 contains 14 residues. Unmatched junction bases numbered 7, after V lost 7 bases and J lost 4 bases. The CDR3 loop is CASNRASGYNEQFF. The DNA for the CDR3 is TGTGCCAGCAACCGAGCTAGCGGTTACAATGAGCAGTTCTTC.

The rearrangement links TRBV11-1 to TRBJ2-1, with D possibly matching TRBD2 (5 bases). There are 15 residues in the CDR3. The V gene lost 1 base and the J gene lost 6 bases, with 13 bases spanning the gap. Germline CDR1 is SGHAT and CDR2 is FQDESV (reference sequence). CDR3 region: CASSLGLWEPNEQFF. CDR3 DNA sequence: TGTGCCAGCAGCTTAGGGTTATGGGAGCCCAATGAGCAGTTCTTC.

This clone showed up just a few times. One end of the junction is discordant with germline, which a read error may explain. The chain combines TRBV25-1 with TRBJ2-2; 7 nucleotides align to TRBD1. The CDR3 has 13 amino acids. In germline, CDR1 is MGHDK, CDR2 SYGVNS. CDR3 DNA sequence: TGTGCCGGCAGGACAGGACCCACCGGGGAGCTGTTTTTT. Protein sequence: CAGRTGPTGELFF.

This clone was counted only a few times. This chain joins TRBV6-5 and TRBJ2-7; 8 bases are a match to TRBD2. CDR1 is MNHEY, CDR2 SVGAGI, per germline. Trimming removed 5 bases from V and 5 bases from J; junction bases left unmatched: 8. The CDR3 is 14 amino acids. The CDR3 loop reads CASSPGGRIDEQYF. The CDR3 DNA reads as TGTGCCAGCAGTCCGGGGGGGCGCATCGACGAGCAGTACTTC.

This clone was counted between two and nine times. This chain connects TRBV19 to TRBJ2-5; 8 bases align to TRBD1. J lost 5 bases, V lost 4 bases, and 3 bases had no gene match. CDR3 length: 13 residues. Germline loops: CDR1 LNHDA, CDR2 SQIVND (reference sequence). The CDR3 sequence is CASSTDRGETQYF. CDR3 in DNA: TGTGCCAGTAGTACCGACAGGGGTGAGACCCAGTACTTC.

This clone was seen more than once but under ten times. The chain uses TRBV29-1 and TRBJ2-1, with D perhaps TRBD2 (5 bases). CDR3 length equals 14 residues. V was trimmed by 7 bases and J by 0 bases, leaving 13 bases between them. Germline V CDR1 and CDR2: SQVTM, ANQGSEA. The CDR3 is CSEGGFSSYNEQFF. For the CDR3, the DNA is TGCAGCGAAGGCGGGTTTTCCTCCTACAATGAGCAGTTCTTC.

CDR3 amino acids: CASSQDRRSSGNTIYF. CDR3 nucleotides: TGTGCCAGCAGCCAAGACAGGCGAAGCTCTGGAAACACCATATATTTT. The rearrangement links TRBV4-2 to TRBJ1-3; no definite D call. The CDR3 loop spans 16 amino acids. The germline gives CDR1 LGHNA, CDR2 YNFKEQ. V was cut by 0 bases and J by 0 bases, with 9 bases left in between.

The V gene is TRBV18, the J gene TRBJ1-1, with D possibly matching TRBD1 (6 bases). The V gene's germline CDR1 is KGHSH and CDR2 LQKENI. The CDR3 has 15 amino acids. V lost 6 bases and J 0 bases, leaving 14 bases between the germline ends. The CDR3 spells CASSHGQFLNTEAFF. The DNA of the CDR3 is TGTGCCAGCTCCCACGGACAGTTTCTGAACACTGAAGCTTTCTTT.

There are a few counts of this clone. The chain employs TRBV29-1 and TRBJ1-2; possible D gene TRBD1, 6 bases. Germline V gene data show CDR1 as SQVTM and CDR2 as ANQGSEA. CDR3 length: 12 residues. Trimming stripped 6 bases from V and 7 bases from J, with 15 bases between. The CDR3 loop is CSVQGRPRGYTF. The CDR3 DNA reads as TGCAGCGTCCAGGGGCGCCCCCGTGGCTACACCTTC.

This clone has a handful of counts. The genes are TRBV19 and TRBJ2-7, with 10 bases identical to TRBD2. CDR3 length equals 15 residues. Germline assignment: CDR1 LNHDA and CDR2 SQIVND (reference sequence). V trimming: 7 bases; J trimming: 3 bases; junction bases outside the gene matches: 9. CDR3 protein: CASTQTGTSVYEQYF. Here the CDR3 DNA reads TGTGCCAGTACTCAAACCGGGACTAGCGTCTACGAGCAGTACTTC.

This clone was seen more than once but under ten times. This chain uses TRBV18 with TRBJ2-5; D may be TRBD1 (6 bases). There are 15 residues in the CDR3. From germline, CDR1 is KGHSH and CDR2 LQKENI. V lost 0 bases to trimming and J lost 1 base, with 9 bases between them. The CDR3 reads CASSPPGAPQETQYF. Written as DNA, the CDR3 is TGTGCCAGCTCACCACCGGGGGCCCCCCAAGAGACCCAGTACTTC.